A single sample gave rise to the 18 T cell receptor beta chains below, sequenced in a study of response to subunit inactivated influenza vaccine (dated by TCRdb to the late 2010s). Library method: RT-PCR. TCRdb shows the sequencer as Illumina HiSeq 2500. TCRdb reanalyzed the raw reads on its own, using fastp at Q25 for trimming and MiXCR for clone calling, and kept in-frame beta chains. Rows merge per CDR3 protein into single entries with the most common DNA and genes. Recorded for this sample are approximately 530,000 distinct CDR3 sequences; around 13% of them occurred a single time. The top ten clonotypes cover roughly 14% of the sample. According to the study, the label for this sample's time point signals: more than 40 days after influenza vaccine administration. Sequenced here: PBMCs from blood, sampled around seven weeks after vaccination. The receptors come from a man aged 45 to 65 who received an inactivated influenza vaccine. Donor details come from another sample of the same person, matched by shared clones.

J is TRBJ2-2 and V is TRBV20-1, with D unclear. With 1 base removed from V and 6 bases from J, the gap between germline ends came to 6 bases. This CDR3 has 12 amino acids. Per germline, CDR1 DFQATT and CDR2 SNEGSKA (reference sequence). The CDR3 region is CSARGEAGELFF. The CDR3, as DNA: TGCAGTGCTAGAGGCGAGGCCGGGGAGCTGTTTTTT.

This clonotype has a handful of counts. V is TRBV7-9 and J is TRBJ2-1, with D uncertain. This CDR3 is built from 13 residues. V lost 5 bases and J 0 bases, leaving 5 bases between the germline ends. CDR1 is SEHNR, CDR2 FQNEAQ, per germline (reference sequence). The CDR3 DNA reads TGTGCCAGCAGCGCGAGCTCCTACAATGAGCAGTTCTTC. Residues: CASSASSYNEQFF. Full variable domain (rest looked up from reference TRBV7-9 and TRBJ2-1): DTGVSQNPRHKITKRGQNVTFRCDPISEHNRLYWYRQTLGQGPEFLTYFQNEAQLEKSRLLSDRFSAERPKGSFSTLEIQRTEQGDSAMYLCASSASSYNEQFFGPGTRLTVL.

This clonotype was detected ten times or more. This chain connects TRBV5-1 to TRBJ2-1; 8 nucleotides line up with TRBD1. CDR3 length equals 14 residues. Germline V CDR1 and CDR2: SGHRS, YFSETQ. With 4 bases clipped from V and 7 bases from J, the junction kept 7 bases outside the gene matches. The CDR3 reads CASSLQGALNEQFF. The CDR3 region has the DNA TGCGCCAGCAGCCTGCAGGGGGCGCTTAATGAGCAGTTCTTC.

DNA for the CDR3: TGCAGTGCTTACCCGGGCGGGACAGGGGGCACTGAAGCTTTCTTT. Protein product: CSAYPGGTGGTEAFF. The rearrangement joins TRBV20-1 to TRBJ1-1, with 11 bases aligning to TRBD1. This CDR3 region has 15 residues. In germline, CDR1 is DFQATT, CDR2 SNEGSKA (reference sequence). With V trimmed by 5 bases and J by 4 bases, 9 bases remained unmatched.

This clonotype was seen a handful of times. The chain couples TRBV24-1 to TRBJ2-1; TRBD1 agrees at 7 bases. Germline V gene sequence: CDR1 KGHDR, CDR2 SFDVKD. This CDR3 has 16 residues. With 4 bases clipped from V and 2 bases from J, the junction kept 7 bases outside the gene matches. CDR3 sequence reads: CATSDVRDSAYNEQFF. The CDR3 DNA reads as TGTGCCACCAGTGACGTCCGGGACAGCGCCTACAATGAGCAGTTCTTC.

This clonotype showed up just a few times. The rearrangement links TRBV10-3 to TRBJ1-1, with D perhaps TRBD1 (5 bases). The CDR3 has 13 residues. CDR1 is ENHRY and CDR2 is SYGVKD in the germline V gene. Trimming took off 6 bases at V and 3 bases at J, with 11 bases between the two ends. CDR3 nucleotide sequence: TGTGCCATCAGCCAGGGACGGGACACTGAAGCTTTCTTT. Translated, it gives CAISQGRDTEAFF.

This clonotype was found a few times. The gene calls are TRBV11-2 and TRBJ2-1; TRBD2 matches at 10 bases. The CDR3 runs to 15 residues. V lost 5 bases, J lost 4 bases, and 5 bases stayed unmatched. Germline values: CDR1 SGHAT, CDR2 FQNNGV. DNA for the CDR3: TGTGCCAGCAGCAGAGGGACTAGCGAATACAATGAGCAGTTCTTC. As protein: CASSRGTSEYNEQFF.

The chain uses TRBV10-3 and TRBJ2-7; D remains unclear. CDR1 and CDR2 from the germline V gene are ENHRY and SYGVKD. V lost 3 bases and J lost 2, with 11 bases in between. The CDR3 totals 14 residues. The CDR3 is CAISEFPVTYEQYF. CDR3 sequence (DNA): TGTGCCATCAGTGAATTCCCAGTCACCTACGAGCAGTACTTC.

This clonotype was observed at least ten times. The chain couples TRBV12-3 or TRBV12-4 to TRBJ1-2, with D unclear. The CDR3 contains 14 residues. V shed 5 bases and J shed 3 bases, with 13 bases lying between them. Here the CDR3 DNA reads TGTGCCAGCAGTCCCCGGGCGGCATACTATGGCTACACCTTC. The encoded protein is CASSPRAAYYGYTF.

The table lists this clonotype with a few counts. This chain links TRBV12-3 or TRBV12-4 with TRBJ1-1; D perhaps matches TRBD1 (6 bases). V gave up 5 bases and J gave up 5 bases, with 15 bases separating them. CDR3 length equals 14 residues. The CDR3 nucleotides read TGTGCCAGCAGTAAAGAGGGGGTAATAACTGAAGCTTTCTTT. As protein: CASSKEGVITEAFF.

V usage is TRBV4-2 and J usage is TRBJ2-3, with D possibly being TRBD2 (5 bases). This CDR3 spans 14 amino acids. The V gene lost 4 bases and the J gene lost 2 bases, with 10 bases spanning the gap. Germline V CDR1 and CDR2: LGHNA, YNFKEQ. The CDR3: CASSPGKVTDTQYF. For the CDR3, the DNA is TGTGCCAGCAGCCCCGGGAAAGTCACAGATACGCAGTATTTT.

The CDR3 protein is CASSRTGFGSSYNEQFF. Written as DNA, the CDR3 is TGTGCCAGCAGCCGGACAGGGTTCGGGAGCTCCTACAATGAGCAGTTCTTC. V is TRBV7-6 and J is TRBJ2-1, with 8 nucleotides matching TRBD1. There are 17 residues in the CDR3. The V gene end was trimmed by 5 bases and the J gene end by 0 bases; junction bases not matched to a gene: 9. Germline values: CDR1 SGHVS, CDR2 FNYEAQ.

In its sample, this clonotype was seen a few times. This chain links TRBV28 with TRBJ2-5, with D hard to call. Trimming took off 7 bases at V and 5 bases at J, with 17 bases between the two ends. Germline V CDR1 and CDR2: MDHEN, SYDVKM. This CDR3 region has 14 residues. The CDR3 bases are TGTGCCAGCATGGGGATTTTGTTGTTCGAGACCCAGTACTTC. The encoded protein is CASMGILLFETQYF.

The V gene is TRBV12-3 or TRBV12-4, the J gene TRBJ2-7; TRBD2 is a possible D gene (5 bases). The CDR3 is 15 residues long. V dropped 8 bases and J dropped 6 bases, with 23 bases sitting between them. The CDR3 DNA is TGTGCCAGCGCCAGCGGCAGTACCTACGGAGGCGAGCAGTACTTC. Protein sequence: CASASGSTYGGEQYF.

The rearrangement uses TRBV20-1 and TRBJ2-1; possible D gene TRBD2, 5 bases. This CDR3 spans 13 amino acids. V was trimmed by 3 bases and J by 5 bases, leaving 11 bases between them. Germline lookup yields CDR1 DFQATT and CDR2 SNEGSKA (reference sequence). CDR3 protein: CSAREVRDNEQFF. DNA for the CDR3: TGCAGTGCTAGGGAGGTTCGTGACAATGAGCAGTTCTTC.

V is TRBV20-1 and J is TRBJ1-1, with no clear D. From germline, CDR1 is DFQATT and CDR2 SNEGSKA (reference sequence). The CDR3 contains 13 residues. Trimming took 3 bases from V and 0 from J, leaving 8 bases between them. Written as DNA, the CDR3 is TGCAGTGCTAGTGGACCGCTGAACACTGAAGCTTTCTTT. This gives the protein CSASGPLNTEAFF.

This rearrangement joins TRBV11-1 to TRBJ2-3, with 10 bases aligning to TRBD2. Trimming cost V 3 bases and J 0 bases; bases outside gene matches: 15. CDR3 length: 20 residues. CDR1 and CDR2 from the germline V gene are SGHAT and FQDESV (reference sequence). In nucleotides, the CDR3 is TGTGCCAGCAGCTTTAGCCTAGCGGGAGTGAAGCACCCAAGCACAGATACGCAGTATTTT. Protein: CASSFSLAGVKHPSTDTQYF. The whole variable domain, remainder taken from reference TRBV11-1 and TRBJ2-3, is EAEVAQSPRYKITEKSQAVAFWCDPISGHATLYWYRQILGQGPELLVQFQDESVVDDSQLPKDRFSAERLKGVDSTLKIQPAELGDSAMYLCASSFSLAGVKHPSTDTQYFGPGTRLTVL.

The V call is TRBV27, the J call TRBJ2-1; 9 bases align to TRBD2. The CDR3 has 15 amino acids. CDR1 MNHEY and CDR2 SMNVEV come from the germline V gene (reference sequence). Losses at the gene ends were 2 bases for V and 6 bases for J; bases not matched to a gene: 5. CDR3 coding DNA: TGTGCCAGCAGTTTAGGGACTAGCCTTCCCAATGAGCAGTTCTTC. Its protein is CASSLGTSLPNEQFF.